The TCR beta chain under discussion was sequenced for a study of immune cell composition in non-small cell lung cancer. Normal lung was sampled as far from the tumour as possible, at least 3 cm. Using immunoSEQ multiplex PCR, the repertoire was profiled, and TCRdb retains in-frame clones only, with some absent. The table lists 3,200 or so clones, just under 75% of them singletons, with just under 30% in the top ten. This CDR3 region has 12 residues. The germline V gene encodes CDR1 SQVTM and CDR2 ANQGSEA. The V gene end was trimmed by 1 base and the J gene end by 8 bases; junction bases not matched to a gene: 3.

The receptor was isolated from a human donor with non-small cell lung cancer. Material: non-adjacent lung tissue. The rearrangement uses TRBV29-1 and TRBJ1-2; 8 bases map to TRBD1. CDR3 DNA: TGCAGCGTTGAAGGAGCAGGGGGCGGCTACACCTTC. It codes for CSVEGAGGGYTF.